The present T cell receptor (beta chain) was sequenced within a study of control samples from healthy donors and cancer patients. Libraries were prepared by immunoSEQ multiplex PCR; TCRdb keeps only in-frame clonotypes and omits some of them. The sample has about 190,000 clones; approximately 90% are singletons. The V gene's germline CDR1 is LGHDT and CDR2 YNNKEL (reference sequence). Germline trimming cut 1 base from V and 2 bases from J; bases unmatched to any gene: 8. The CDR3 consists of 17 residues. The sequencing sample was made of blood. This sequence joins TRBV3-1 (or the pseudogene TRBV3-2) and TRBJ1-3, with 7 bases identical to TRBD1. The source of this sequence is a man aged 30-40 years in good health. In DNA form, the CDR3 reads TGTGCCAGCAGCCAAGCAGGGGGTAGGTCTACTGGAAACACCATATATTTT. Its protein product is CASSQAGGRSTGNTIYF.